Following are 20 T cell receptor beta chains from one sample sequenced in a study of identical twins. Each CDR3 protein gets one entry after TCRdb re-called the 5' RACE reads with MiXCR. The sample includes approximately 680,000 distinct CDR3 sequences, about 7.6% seen only once; the top ten take 1.5% to 2%. The same specimen was also included in a second study, on yellow fever vaccine responses in identical twins.

Sample: PBMCs. The receptors come from a woman under 30 in good health.

This clonotype was seen more than once but under ten times. This rearrangement joins TRBV3-1 to TRBJ2-1, with 9 bases lining up with TRBD2. Germline lookup yields CDR1 LGHDT and CDR2 YNNKEL (reference sequence). The ends lost 0 bases at V and 6 bases at J; junction bases unmatched: 15. There are 19 residues in the CDR3. The CDR3 DNA sequence: TGTGCCAGCAGCCAAGATGGAAATTTAGCGGGAGCGGGGGCCAATGAGCAGTTCTTC. Protein sequence: CASSQDGNLAGAGANEQFF.

This clonotype was seen more than once but under ten times. The chain has TRBV6-1 and TRBJ2-1; 12 bases match TRBD2. V was pared by 6 bases and J by 5 bases, with 8 bases of the junction left unmatched. Germline-derived CDR1 and CDR2 are MNHNS and SASEGT. The CDR3 extends over 16 amino acids. The CDR3 DNA is TGTGCCAGCAGCCCCGGACTAGCGGGGTCCGACAATGAGCAGTTCTTC. Translation gives CASSPGLAGSDNEQFF.

This clonotype was observed a few times. The V call is TRBV5-6, the J call TRBJ2-4; D ambiguous. V was clipped by 3 bases and J by 1 base, with 5 bases between them. The V gene's germline CDR1 is SGHDT and CDR2 YYEEEE. The CDR3 length is 13 residues. CDR3 region: CASSSDAKNIQYF. CDR3 DNA sequence: TGTGCCAGCAGCTCGGACGCCAAAAACATTCAGTACTTC.

The chain employs TRBV15 and TRBJ2-7, with D maybe TRBD1 (6 bases). Germline V gene data show CDR1 as LNHNV and CDR2 as YYDKDF (reference sequence). Trimming shortened V by 0 bases and J by 3 bases, and 15 bases separated the two germline ends. This CDR3 has 16 residues. The CDR3 spells CATSRDSVRGYYEQYV. The CDR3 bases are TGTGCCACCAGCAGAGATTCAGTCAGGGGCTACTACGAGCAGTACGTC.

This chain links TRBV7-9 with TRBJ2-5; no reliable D call. Trimming left V 5 bases short and J 10 bases short, with 23 bases between. The CDR3 spans 15 residues. Germline V CDR1 and CDR2: SEHNR, FQNEAQ (reference sequence). The CDR3 spells CASSPLYGSLSVQYF. The CDR3 DNA sequence: TGTGCCAGCAGCCCTCTGTACGGGTCTCTTTCTGTCCAGTACTTC.

In this sample, this clonotype turned up a few times. The chain uses TRBV6-4 and TRBJ2-1; 9 bases are shared with TRBD2. CDR3 length: 16 residues. After removal of 4 bases from V and 9 bases from J, the junction contained 13 bases not matched to a gene. Germline V gene data show CDR1 as MRHNA and CDR2 as SNTAGT. The CDR3 region is CASSGLAAGPEGEQFF. CDR3 DNA sequence: TGTGCCAGCAGTGGACTAGCGGCTGGGCCGGAGGGTGAGCAGTTCTTC.

This clonotype was seen a handful of times. CDR3 bases: TGCAGTGCTAGTTCACTAGATGGCTACACCTTC. It translates to CSASSLDGYTF. The V call is TRBV20-1, the J call TRBJ1-2; D gene uncertain. The CDR3 is made up of 11 amino acids. V lost 3 bases to trimming and J lost 6 bases, with 8 bases between them. Germline values: CDR1 DFQATT, CDR2 SNEGSKA (reference sequence).

The chain combines TRBV12-5 with TRBJ2-1, with D unresolved. Trimming removed 2 bases at V and 4 bases at J, with 12 bases between. The CDR3 contains 15 residues. The germline gives CDR1 LGHNT, CDR2 FRNRAP. The chain's CDR3 is CASGLPRAVYNEQFF. In DNA, the CDR3 is TGTGCTAGTGGTTTGCCCCGGGCGGTTTACAATGAGCAGTTCTTC.

At least ten counts were recorded for this clonotype. The chain joins TRBV12-3 or TRBV12-4 to TRBJ2-2; 13 bases match TRBD2. This CDR3 comprises 17 residues. V shed 7 bases, J shed 7 bases, and the junction held 12 bases outside the gene matches. DNA of the CDR3: TGTGCCAGCACCTCACTAGCGGGAGGGCCAACGGGCGGGGAGCTGTTTTTT. Its translation is CASTSLAGGPTGGELFF.

The V and J genes are TRBV5-1 and TRBJ2-1, with a possible D match to TRBD2 (5 bases). This CDR3 has 16 residues. The V end was cut by 2 bases, the J end by 0 bases, with 12 bases between. Germline CDR1 SGHRS, CDR2 YFSETQ. This chain's CDR3 is CASSFRDEGSYNEQFF. CDR3 coding DNA: TGCGCCAGCAGCTTCCGGGATGAGGGCTCCTACAATGAGCAGTTCTTC.

This clonotype was observed a handful of times. Here the CDR3 reads CASSQDWIGGHQPQHF. The DNA of the CDR3 is TGTGCCAGCAGCCAAGATTGGATCGGGGGCCATCAGCCCCAGCATTTT. The chain links TRBV4-2 to TRBJ1-5; TRBD1 might be the D (6 bases). The germline V gene encodes CDR1 LGHNA and CDR2 YNFKEQ. The V end lost 0 bases, the J end lost 5 bases, and 14 bases lay between the germline ends. The CDR3 is made up of 16 amino acids.

This chain uses TRBV6-1 with TRBJ1-5, with D hard to call. The germline V gene encodes CDR1 MNHNS and CDR2 SASEGT. The CDR3 contains 14 residues. Trimming shortened V by 6 bases and J by 2 bases, and 11 bases separated the two germline ends. CDR3 DNA sequence: TGTGCCAGCAGATCAGCCCCTGGCAATCAGCCCCAGCATTTT. Protein sequence: CASRSAPGNQPQHF.

This chain connects TRBV6-1 to TRBJ2-7, with 10 bases aligning to TRBD1. The length of the CDR3 is 14 residues. Germline values: CDR1 MNHNS, CDR2 SASEGT. V lost 7 bases, J lost 1 base, and 4 bases stayed unmatched. CDR3 in amino acids: CASTRDRGSYEQYF. CDR3 bases: TGTGCCAGCACGAGGGACAGGGGATCCTACGAGCAGTACTTC.

This clonotype was counted a few times. The V gene is TRBV27, the J gene TRBJ1-4; 10 nucleotides line up with TRBD1. Germline-derived CDR1 and CDR2 are MNHEY and SMNVEV (reference sequence). V shed 6 bases and J 8 bases; nucleotides not matched to a gene: 6. The CDR3 has 14 amino acids. Here the CDR3 reads CASSRDRGREKLFF. For the CDR3, the DNA is TGTGCCAGCAGCCGGGACAGGGGCCGAGAAAAACTGTTTTTT. The complete variable domain, with remaining parts taken from reference TRBV27 and TRBJ1-4, reads EAQVTQNPRYLITVTGKKLTVTCSQNMNHEYMSWYRQDPGLGLRQIYYSMNVEVTDKGDVPEGYKVSRKEKRNFPLILESPSPNQTSLYFCASSRDRGREKLFFGSGTQLSVL.

The sample holds a few counts of this clonotype. V and J are TRBV12-3 or TRBV12-4 and TRBJ2-2, with D tentatively TRBD1 or TRBD2 (5 bases each). V was cut by 4 bases and J by 0 bases, with 12 bases left in between. The CDR3 loop spans 16 amino acids. The CDR3 spells CASSWGRRANTGELFF. The CDR3 nucleotides read TGTGCCAGCAGTTGGGGACGGCGCGCGAACACCGGGGAGCTGTTTTTT.

This clonotype was detected only a few times. V usage is TRBV10-3 and J usage is TRBJ1-1, with no clear D. Trimming left V 0 bases short and J 4 bases short, with 6 bases between. The CDR3 is made up of 13 amino acids. Germline V gene data show CDR1 as ENHRY and CDR2 as SYGVKD. CDR3 nucleotide sequence: TGTGCCATCAGTGAGTCGAAGCCCACTGAAGCTTTCTTT. Translating gives CAISESKPTEAFF.

The V gene is TRBV5-6, the J gene TRBJ2-3; D might be TRBD1 (7 bases). The CDR3 extends over 14 amino acids. Looked up from germline, CDR1 is SGHDT and CDR2 is YYEEEE. V was trimmed by 4 bases and J by 9 bases, leaving 18 bases between them. As DNA, the CDR3 is TGTGCCAGCAGCATCGGACAGGCCCGGGGGACGCAGTATTTT. As protein: CASSIGQARGTQYF. Supplemented by reference TRBV5-6 and TRBJ2-3, the full variable domain reads DAGVTQSPTHLIKTRGQQVTLRCSPKSGHDTVSWYQQALGQGPQFIFQYYEEEERQRGNFPDRFSGHQFPNYSSELNVNALLLGDSALYLCASSIGQARGTQYFGPGTRLTVL.

This clonotype has more than one count but fewer than ten. The chain links TRBV7-2 to TRBJ2-7; 8 bases fit TRBD2. V gave up 3 bases and J gave up 7 bases; unmatched junction bases: 11. Looked up from germline, CDR1 is SGHTA and CDR2 is FQGNSA. This CDR3 comprises 15 residues. CDR3 protein: CASSLAGLAGREQYF. The DNA of the CDR3 is TGTGCCAGCAGCTTGGCCGGACTAGCTGGACGAGAGCAGTACTTC. The complete variable domain, with remaining parts taken from reference TRBV7-2 and TRBJ2-7, reads GAGVSQSPSNKVTEKGKDVELRCDPISGHTALYWYRQSLGQGLEFLIYFQGNSAPDKSGLPSDRFSAERTGGSVSTLTIQRTQQEDSAVYLCASSLAGLAGREQYFGPGTRLTVT.

This clonotype has more than one count but fewer than ten. V gene TRBV7-9 combines with J gene TRBJ2-4, with 9 bases that match TRBD1. The CDR3 runs to 14 residues. Germline V CDR1 and CDR2: SEHNR, FQNEAQ (reference sequence). V dropped 6 bases and J dropped 6; count of bases not matched to a gene: 6. CDR3 in amino acids: CASSRDREGNIQYF. As DNA, the CDR3 is TGTGCCAGCAGTCGGGACAGGGAGGGAAACATTCAGTACTTC.

V is TRBV4-1 and J is TRBJ2-7; 9 nucleotides align to TRBD2. Germline assignment: CDR1 MGHRA and CDR2 YSYEKL. V gave up 0 bases and J gave up 7 bases; unmatched junction bases: 7. The CDR3 covers 15 residues. CDR3 bases: TGCGCCAGCAGCCAAGATCTGCTAGCGGGGAGGGAGCAGTACTTC. Translation: CASSQDLLAGREQYF.